This T cell receptor beta chain is from a study of OX40 agonist ivuxolimab in advanced cancers. The protocol was immunoSEQ multiplex PCR, while the TCRdb copy is restricted to in-frame clones and leaves out a portion. The table has about 74,000 clones, almost 85% seen once; the top ten hold about 2.1%. Germline V gives CDR1 MNHNS, CDR2 SASEGT. This CDR3 region has 13 residues. The V end lost 1 base, the J end lost 8 bases, and 8 bases lay between the germline ends. The TCR was taken from an adult with an advanced solid tumor such as melanoma, head and neck, liver or kidney cancer. The material sequenced was CD4+ or CD8+ T cells sorted from blood, taken in a trial of the OX40 agonist ivuxolimab. The chain combines TRBV6-1 with TRBJ1-4; D ambiguous. CDR3 protein: CASSEVILEKLFF. The DNA for the CDR3 is TGTGCCAGCAGTGAAGTAATTTTGGAAAAACTGTTTTTT.